This T cell receptor beta chain was captured in a study of cytomegalovirus exposure and HLA in healthy donors (dated 2017 in TCRdb). Looking at the study overall: According to an earlier analysis of a few hundred of the donors, about 179 million T cells yielded over 90 million unique TCR beta sequences and about 300 Gb of sequence data. About 330 gigabases of sequencing data and roughly 81 million unique TCR sequences made up an early release that covered approximately 700 HLA-typed donors. The genetic ancestry cluster associated with self-reported Caucasian donors included roughly 84% of the 398 genotyped donors. The study was designed to test whether signatures of past pathogen exposure could be identified by cataloging public T cell receptors. The study used immunosequencing to profile the T cell repertoires of several hundred subjects and linked those repertoires to cytomegalovirus serostatus. Along with the roughly 610-subject first cohort, a separate validation cohort of over a hundred different subjects was used. To predict cytomegalovirus infection status, the study brought together high-throughput TCR immunosequencing, statistical association of individual TCRs with disease status, and machine learning. A later analysis re-examined previously published TCR beta repertoires from more than 650 donors and added high-resolution HLA genotyping to investigate patterns of TCR occurrence. Rather than drawing on any new phenotypic data, the later analysis identified candidate immune exposures from TCR beta sequences and the way those sequences occurred across donors. In an earlier analysis of roughly 600 of the donors, high-throughput TCR beta sequencing was used to judge whether each TCR beta V gene segment behaved as functional or pseudogenic. Donor age, sex, ethnicity and CMV serostatus were compiled together with the repertoire data. A later genetic analysis used genome-wide SNP genotypes for 398 of the 666 donors, treating that subset as a discovery cohort. All discovery cohort repertoires had been generated using a single sequencing platform. HLA typing covered class I and class II loci at four-digit resolution. The number of donors typed differed by locus, with 629-630 for A, B, C, DRB1 and DQB1, 522 for DQA1, 600 to 610 for DPA1, and 400 to 490 for DPB1. A handful of DR-DQ haplotypes were handled as single units for association and clustering because linkage in the cohort was strong. Among some 410 genotyped donors of the cohort, an average of about 240,000 unique TCR beta nucleotide sequences were sequenced per donor, about a sixth of them non-productive. What the authors observed across the whole study: The sequencing pipeline was judged likely to have produced a cluster of highly shared sequence variants as a technical artifact. The presence/absence analyses assumed that sequencing depth was roughly uniform across donors, and that assumption may not be true. Immune exposure information for the cohort was limited to CMV serostatus. In a later genetic analysis, fewer N-insertions in productive TCRs were reported among donors in an Asian-associated ancestry cluster than the roughly 700-donor mean. Only TCR beta chains were sequenced in this cohort, and the absence of alpha or paired-chain data limited detectable features. The authors suggested that the approach could potentially be generalized to other disease states and immunological phenotypes. According to a later analysis, parvovirus B19, influenza, CMV and Epstein-Barr virus appeared linked to several top co-occurrence clusters. According to a later analysis, TCR association rates differed among HLA loci, with DRB1 alleles showing the most associated TCRs and HLA-C alleles showing the fewest. About 17 rarely observed V segments, including chromosome 9 orphons, were excluded from the earlier analysis of several hundred of the donors because counts were too low. Correlated functional status among segregating V segments might be attributable to linkage disequilibrium, but an unknown experimental factor could not be ruled out. Specific HLA alleles were associated with about 17,000 TCR beta sequences at a false discovery rate of 0.05 in a later analysis. In vitro tests confirmed that a few of the cytomegalovirus-associated TCR beta chains recognize cytomegalovirus antigens. Cytomegalovirus status was reported to be diagnosed by the classifier with high specificity and sensitivity in both the original and validation cohorts. A further reported finding was that TCR beta sequences accurately predicted the HLA-A and HLA-B alleles for most subjects in the first cohort. HLA typing was unavailable for some donors at each locus, so association tests used only the typed subset. Across donors, most TCR sequences were observed very rarely, whereas some public TCRs were present in many individuals. According to a later analysis, most CMV-associated TCR beta chains appeared to be HLA-restricted, and the HLA associations seemed to be driven largely by CMV exposure. Some IMGT-functional V segments, including TRBV6-2 and TRBV6-3, could not be distinguished by the 87-base-pair reads and were therefore excluded. In an earlier analysis of some 500 of the donors, most TCR beta V segments were observed in productive rearrangements about 90% or about 30% of the time, broadly matching IMGT annotations. The study listed 150 to 200 TCR beta chains as associated with cytomegalovirus. Strong co-occurrence of HLA alleles, especially DR and DQ, made assigning TCR associations to individual alleles difficult. In a later genetic analysis, a missense DCLRE1C variant was associated with V-gene and J-gene trimming of TCR beta chains, and the association was replicated in an independent cohort. A later analysis found that HLA-associated TCR beta chains were more clonally expanded and had lower generation probabilities than equally common non-associated chains.

A few counts support this clone. What antigen it recognizes has not been identified. Base qualities are not at hand, and no much larger clone is one base apart. The library was produced with the immunoSEQ multiplex PCR assay. For the multiplex PCR, a mixture combining 60 forward primers for TCR Vbeta segments and 13 reverse primers for TCR Jbeta segments was used. The CDR3 region of rearranged TCR beta genes was amplified from genomic DNA by a multiplex PCR assay. Amplified TCR beta libraries were sequenced as 87-base-pair reads on the Illumina HiSeq System. From the authors' description of their analysis: A later analysis counted tens of millions of unique TCR beta chains across the 700 or so repertoires, and about 10 million of these chains were shared by at least two donors. Raw reads were error-corrected and collapsed into unique sequences by a nearest-neighbor algorithm in which closely related sequences were merged to remove PCR and sequencing errors. Alignment of CDR3 sequences to IMGT reference sequences was used to assign V, D and J gene segments. For a sequence to be retained, at least a six-nucleotide match to both a V gene segment and a J gene segment was required. A rearrangement counted as productive if the CDR3 had no stop codons and remained in frame with V and J, and every other rearrangement counted as non-productive. CDR3 was defined according to IMGT convention as the region running from the second conserved V-encoded cysteine to the conserved J-encoded phenylalanine. The earlier analysis of about 570 of the donors excluded any sequence lacking an unambiguous match to a single V gene segment. In an earlier analysis of approximately 590 of the donors, a V segment was called functional when productive rearrangements were above 56.7%, and segregating when the standard deviation between donors exceeded 5%. A statistical classification framework was built for diagnosing cytomegalovirus status from the catalog of TCR beta chain sequences. In a later analysis, V and J genes were assigned by comparing TCR nucleotide sequences against IMGT/GENE-DB human TR gene sequences. A later analysis assigned CDR3 sequences and most-parsimonious VDJ recombination scenarios with the TCRdist pipeline. In a later analysis, each TCR beta chain was defined by its CDR3 amino acid sequence together with its V-gene family, and reads lacking a unique V-gene family were excluded. A later analysis removed 450 to 600 highly shared, low-generation-probability nucleotide sequences to deal with suspected cross-contamination and a sequencing artifact. In a later analysis, a clonal expansion index was calculated for each public chain from normalized within-repertoire ranks of inferred template counts. A later analysis computed generation probabilities with a VDJ recombination model fitted to out-of-frame rearrangements, and checked the results against IGoR. In a later analysis, hypergeometric tests were used to score TCR-TCR, TCR-HLA and TCR-CMV co-occurrence, with a repertoire-size bias correction applied to TCR pairs. In a later analysis, false discovery rates were estimated by permuting HLA or CMV assignments 20 times. In a later analysis, co-occurring TCRs were grouped with DBSCAN, and TCRdist sequence similarity was added when clustering was performed within HLA-allele-positive subsets. Repertoires with fewer than 30,000 or more than 120,000 public chains were left out of co-occurrence clustering, as were a few repertoires with anomalous nucleotide sharing. In its TCRdb copy, this immuneACCESS table keeps in-frame sequences only and misses some clones. Where compared with another copy, unresolved V genes explain less than half of these, and the others have no known cause. V, J and clone size derive from that table, while D and trimming were established from the DNA sequence. Within this sample are about 76,000 clones, with about 75% of them counted one time only. The ten largest clonotypes hold roughly 4.9% of the sample.

The cohort comprised 550 to 700 healthy bone marrow donors. At the time of sampling, every cohort member was nominally healthy, though immune exposures that went unrecorded were likely present. The donor was CMV seropositive and belonged to the group of 250 to 350 seropositive cohort members. Each donor provided a peripheral blood sample, and peripheral blood mononuclear cells were used for TCR beta sequencing. The Qiagen DNeasy Blood Extraction Kit was used to extract genomic DNA from the blood cell samples. The junction shows trimming of 3 bases on V and 0 bases on J, and the gene matches do not reach 3 bases of it. From the germline V gene, CDR1 is LGHNT and CDR2 is FRNRAP. Taken from cysteine to phenylalanine, the CDR3 has 15 residues. Solely the CDR3 DNA is kept, with 45 bases framed from the first base.

Sequenced input: PBMCs. The TCR originated in a man aged 60-69 years in good health and CMV-seropositive. The rearrangement combines TRBV12-5 with TRBJ2-3; 7 bases in the middle match TRBD1. DNA sequence: TGTGCTAGTGGTTTAGGGGGCCCTAGCACAGATACGCAGTATTTT. This translates into CASGLGGPSTDTQYF.